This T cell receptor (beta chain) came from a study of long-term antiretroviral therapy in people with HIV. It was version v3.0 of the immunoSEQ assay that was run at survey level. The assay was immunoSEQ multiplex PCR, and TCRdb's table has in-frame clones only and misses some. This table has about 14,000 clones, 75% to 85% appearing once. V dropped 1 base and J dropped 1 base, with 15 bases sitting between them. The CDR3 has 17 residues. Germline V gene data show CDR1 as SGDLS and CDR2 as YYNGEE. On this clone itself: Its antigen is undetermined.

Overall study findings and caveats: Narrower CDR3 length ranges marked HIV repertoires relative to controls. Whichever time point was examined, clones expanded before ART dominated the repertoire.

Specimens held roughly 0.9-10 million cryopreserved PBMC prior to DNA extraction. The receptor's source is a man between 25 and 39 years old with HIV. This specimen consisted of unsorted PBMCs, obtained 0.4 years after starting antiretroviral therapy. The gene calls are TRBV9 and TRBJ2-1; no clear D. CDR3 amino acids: CASSVNFRRPSYNEQFF. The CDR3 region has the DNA TGTGCCAGCAGCGTAAATTTCAGGCGCCCGTCCTACAATGAGCAGTTCTTC.